This T cell receptor (beta chain) was recovered during a study of shared clonotypes between healthy human individuals. Whole-study results and caveats: Rarefaction curves obtained for sorted subsets showed sequencing incomplete despite large depth.

Germline V gives CDR1 MNHNS, CDR2 SASEGT. The CDR3 spans 14 residues. V dropped 7 bases and J dropped 5; count of bases not matched to a gene: 8. Details on this clone: What it binds is unknown.

Generated by immunoSEQ multiplex PCR, the TCRdb table keeps only in-frame clones and is missing some. The repertoire includes millions of clones, about 92% of them detected once, and 0.35% to 0.5% sits in the top ten. This chain connects TRBV6-1 to TRBJ2-5; 9 positions agree with TRBD1. The source of this sequence is a man between 18 and 35 years old in good health. Some clones in this sample may be carry-over from other donors' samples. The source material was naive CD4+ T cells from PBMCs. Subset denoted: CD45RA+ positively selected. The CDR3 DNA is TGTGCCAGCATCCGGGACAGGGCAGGTGAGACCCAGTACTTC. Its protein product is CASIRDRAGETQYF.